This T cell receptor beta chain comes out of a study of blood T cell repertoires in COVID-19. This table comes from immunoSEQ multiplex PCR, and its TCRdb copy is limited to in-frame clones, with some not included. The repertoire has under 500,000 clones, 70% to 90% of them found once; the top ten carry roughly 1.8%. CDR3 length: 14 amino acids. V dropped 8 bases and J dropped 3; count of bases not matched to a gene: 7. Germline V lookup: CDR1 MNHEY, CDR2 SVGAGI. This sequence was found in a young woman with acute COVID-19. The material sequenced was PBMCs or T cells enriched from blood (not recorded which). The rearrangement links TRBV6-5 to TRBJ2-5; 9 bases fit TRBD1. CDR3 loop: CASRFRTGEETQYF. Here the CDR3 DNA reads TGTGCCAGCCGATTCCGGACAGGGGAAGAGACCCAGTACTTC.